This TCR beta chain was obtained from a study of T cells in Graves' hyperthyroidism and ophthalmopathy. This clonotype was found many times. RNA transcripts yielded amplified TCR beta CDR3 regions. HTBI primers drove first-round RT-PCR of the TCR CDR3. Via MiXCR, TCRdb re-called the multiplex PCR reads, giving one row per CDR3 protein. The sample yields a few hundred thousand distinct CDR3 sequences, around 14% seen once. CDR3 size: 13 residues. Germline values: CDR1 SEHNR, CDR2 FQNEAQ (reference sequence). V gave up 0 bases and J gave up 5 bases, with 4 bases separating them. This clonotype was obtained from a woman younger than 45 with Graves' hyperthyroidism. V and J are TRBV7-9 and TRBJ1-4; D is ambiguous. What was sequenced was blood. CDR3 DNA: TGTGCCAGCAGCTTAGCAGGGAATGAAAAACTGTTTTTT. It translates to CASSLAGNEKLFF.